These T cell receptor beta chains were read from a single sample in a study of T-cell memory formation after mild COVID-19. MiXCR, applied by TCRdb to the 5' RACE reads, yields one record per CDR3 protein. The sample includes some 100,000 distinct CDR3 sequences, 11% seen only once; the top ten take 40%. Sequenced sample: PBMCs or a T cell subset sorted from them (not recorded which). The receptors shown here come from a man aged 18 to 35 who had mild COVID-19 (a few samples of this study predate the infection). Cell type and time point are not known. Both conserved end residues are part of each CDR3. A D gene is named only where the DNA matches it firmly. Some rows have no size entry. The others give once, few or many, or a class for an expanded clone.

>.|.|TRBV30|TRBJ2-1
CAWLEDSYNEQFF
TGTGCCTGGTTAGAGGACTCCTACAATGAGCAGTTCTTC
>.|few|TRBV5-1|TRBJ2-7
CASSVTQDFSYEQYF
TGCGCCAGCAGCGTCACACAGGATTTCTCCTACGAGCAGTACTTC
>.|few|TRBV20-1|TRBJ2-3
CSAPRDPDTQYF
TGCAGTGCCCCCAGGGACCCAGATACGCAGTATTTT
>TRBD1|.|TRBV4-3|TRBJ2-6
CASSQSRTGNFGANVLTF
TGCGCCAGCAGCCAATCCCGGACAGGGAACTTTGGGGCCAACGTCCTGACTTTC
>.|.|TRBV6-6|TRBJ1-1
CASSFPDVTEAFF
TGTGCCAGCAGTTTTCCTGATGTCACTGAAGCTTTCTTT
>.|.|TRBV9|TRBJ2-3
CASSVVPSTDTQYF
TGTGCCAGCAGCGTAGTACCCAGCACAGATACGCAGTATTTT
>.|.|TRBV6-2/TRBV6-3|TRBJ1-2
CASSYSAPGRGYTF
TGTGCCAGCAGTTACTCGGCCCCCGGACGGGGCTACACCTTC
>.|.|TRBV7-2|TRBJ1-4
CASSSWVNEKLFF
TGTGCCAGCAGCTCCTGGGTAAATGAAAAACTGTTTTTT
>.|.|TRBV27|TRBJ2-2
CASSLRGSWELFF
TGTGCCAGCAGTTTGAGGGGTAGCTGGGAGCTGTTTTTT
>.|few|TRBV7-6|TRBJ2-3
CASSLGPETDTQYF
TGTGCCAGCAGCTTAGGCCCGGAGACAGATACGCAGTATTTT
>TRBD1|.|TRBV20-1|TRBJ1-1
CSAIKDRVFTEAFF
TGCAGTGCTATAAAGGACAGGGTTTTCACTGAAGCTTTCTTT
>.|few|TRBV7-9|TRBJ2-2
CASSDGRTGELFF
TGTGCCAGCAGCGACGGACGGACCGGGGAGCTGTTTTTT
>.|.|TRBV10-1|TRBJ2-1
CASSDRLGYNEQFF
TGCGCCAGCAGTGACAGATTAGGCTACAATGAGCAGTTCTTC
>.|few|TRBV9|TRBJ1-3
CASSPRNSGAGNTIYF
TGTGCCAGCAGCCCAAGGAACTCCGGCGCTGGAAACACCATATATTTT
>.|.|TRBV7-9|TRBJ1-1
CASSRMVSEAFF
TGTGCCAGCAGCCGAATGGTGTCCGAAGCTTTCTTT
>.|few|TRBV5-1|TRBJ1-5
CASRRPQPQHF
TGCGCCAGCAGACGTCCGCAGCCCCAGCATTTT
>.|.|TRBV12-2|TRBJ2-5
CASRFMTGGAEETQYF
TGTGCAAGTCGCTTTATGACAGGGGGCGCCGAGGAGACCCAGTACTTC
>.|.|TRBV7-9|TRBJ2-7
CASSWGAYEQYF
TGTGCCAGCAGCTGGGGGGCGTACGAGCAGTACTTC
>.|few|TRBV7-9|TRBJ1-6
CASSRDETSPLHF
TGTGCCAGCAGCCGTGACGAAACTTCACCCCTCCACTTT
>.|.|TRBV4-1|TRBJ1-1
CASSQDGRVSFF
TGCGCCAGCAGCCAAGATGGGAGGGTATCTTTCTTT
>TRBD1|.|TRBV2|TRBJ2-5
CASSEQGQGVQETQYF
TGTGCCAGCAGTGAGCAGGGACAGGGAGTTCAAGAGACCCAGTACTTC
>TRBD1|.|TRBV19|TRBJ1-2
CASSPEGPLDRVEDYGYTF
TGTGCCAGTAGTCCGGAGGGCCCCCTTGACAGGGTGGAGGACTATGGCTACACCTTC